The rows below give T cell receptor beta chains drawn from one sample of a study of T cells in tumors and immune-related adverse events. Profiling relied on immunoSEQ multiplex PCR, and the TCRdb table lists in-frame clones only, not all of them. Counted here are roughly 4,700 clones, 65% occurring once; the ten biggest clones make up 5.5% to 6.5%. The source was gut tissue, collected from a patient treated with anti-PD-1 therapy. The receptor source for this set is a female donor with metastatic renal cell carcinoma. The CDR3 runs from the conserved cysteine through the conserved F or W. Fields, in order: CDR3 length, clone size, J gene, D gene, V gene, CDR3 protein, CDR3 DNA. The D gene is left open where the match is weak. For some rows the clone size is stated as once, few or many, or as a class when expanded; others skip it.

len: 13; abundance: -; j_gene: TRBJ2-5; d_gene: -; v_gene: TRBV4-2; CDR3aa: CASSGTDQETQYF; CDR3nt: TGTGCCAGCAGCGGGACGGACCAAGAGACCCAGTACTTC
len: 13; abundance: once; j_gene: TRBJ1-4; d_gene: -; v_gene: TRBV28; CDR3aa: CAIQGGGTEKLFF; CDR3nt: TGTGCCATACAGGGAGGTGGTACTGAAAAACTGTTTTTT
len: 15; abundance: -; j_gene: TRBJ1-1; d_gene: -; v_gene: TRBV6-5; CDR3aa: CASSYPEGHKNEAFF; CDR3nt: TGTGCCAGCAGTTACCCAGAAGGGCACAAGAATGAAGCTTTCTTT
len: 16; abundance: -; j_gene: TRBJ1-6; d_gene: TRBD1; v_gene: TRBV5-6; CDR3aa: CASSRTGTAYNSPLHF; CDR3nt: TGTGCCAGCAGCCGAACCGGGACAGCCTATAATTCACCCCTCCACTTT
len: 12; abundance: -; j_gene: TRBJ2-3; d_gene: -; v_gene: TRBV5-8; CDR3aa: CASSSLTDTQYF; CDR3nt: TGTGCCAGCAGCTCCCTAACCGATACGCAGTATTTT
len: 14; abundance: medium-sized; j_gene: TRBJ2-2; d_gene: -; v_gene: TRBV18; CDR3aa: CASSPATRAGELFF; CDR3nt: TGTGCCAGCTCACCCGCTACCCGTGCCGGGGAGCTGTTTTTT
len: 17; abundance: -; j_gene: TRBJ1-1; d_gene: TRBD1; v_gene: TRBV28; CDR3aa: CASSLLGTGGPNTEAFF; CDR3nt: TGTGCCAGCAGTTTATTGGGGACAGGGGGCCCGAACACTGAAGCTTTCTTT
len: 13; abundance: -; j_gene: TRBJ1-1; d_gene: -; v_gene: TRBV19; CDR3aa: CASTRGGNTEAFF; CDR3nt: TGTGCCAGTACACGAGGGGGGAACACTGAAGCTTTCTTT
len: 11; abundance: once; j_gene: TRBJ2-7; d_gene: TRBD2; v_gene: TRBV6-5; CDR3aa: CATGGEGTLDF; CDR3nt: TGTGCCACCGGGGGGGAGGGAACCCTGGACTTC
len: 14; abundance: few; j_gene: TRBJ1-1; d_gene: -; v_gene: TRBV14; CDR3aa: CASSLRAGNTEAFF; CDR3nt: TGTGCCAGCAGCCTAAGGGCCGGGAACACTGAAGCTTTCTTT
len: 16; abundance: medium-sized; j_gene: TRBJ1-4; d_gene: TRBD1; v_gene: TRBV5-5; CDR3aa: CASSLVQGQANEKLFF; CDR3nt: TGTGCCAGCAGCTTGGTCCAGGGACAGGCTAATGAAAAACTGTTTTTT
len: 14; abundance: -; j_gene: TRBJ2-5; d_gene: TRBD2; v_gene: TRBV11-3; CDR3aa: CASSIGGAAKTQYF; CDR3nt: TGTGCCAGCAGCATCGGGGGGGCCGCGAAGACCCAGTACTTC
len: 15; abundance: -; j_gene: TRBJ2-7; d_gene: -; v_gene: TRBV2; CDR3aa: CASSRVGGGVGEQYF; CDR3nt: TGTGCCAGCAGCCGGGTGGGCGGGGGCGTCGGCGAGCAGTACTTC
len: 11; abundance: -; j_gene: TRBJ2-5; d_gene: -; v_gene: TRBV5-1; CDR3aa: CASSYQETQYF; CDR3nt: TGCGCCAGCAGCTACCAAGAGACCCAGTACTTC
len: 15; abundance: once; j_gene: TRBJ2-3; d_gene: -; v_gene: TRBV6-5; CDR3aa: CASRRDPSSTDTQYF; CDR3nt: TGTGCCAGCAGACGGGACCCGTCTAGCACAGATACGCAGTATTTT
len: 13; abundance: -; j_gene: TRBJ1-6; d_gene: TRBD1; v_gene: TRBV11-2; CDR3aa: CASGNRGYSPLHF; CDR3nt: TGTGCCAGCGGAAACAGGGGTTATTCACCCCTCCACTTT
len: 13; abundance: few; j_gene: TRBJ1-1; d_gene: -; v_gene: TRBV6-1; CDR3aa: CASSLGSNLHPLF; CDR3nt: TGTGCCAGCAGCCTAGGGAGCAACCTCCACCCATTGTTT
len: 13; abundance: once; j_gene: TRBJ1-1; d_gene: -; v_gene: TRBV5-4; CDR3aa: CASSAPGDTEAFF; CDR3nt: TGTGCCAGCAGCGCCCCAGGGGACACTGAAGCTTTCTTT
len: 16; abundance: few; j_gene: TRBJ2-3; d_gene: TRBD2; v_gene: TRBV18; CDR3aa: CASSDTTSGGTDTQYF; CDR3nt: TGTGCCAGCTCAGATACGACTAGCGGAGGCACAGATACGCAGTATTTT
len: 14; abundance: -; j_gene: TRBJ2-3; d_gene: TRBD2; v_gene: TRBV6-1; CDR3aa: CASSGTSGGDTQYF; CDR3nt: TGTGCCAGCAGCGGGACTAGCGGGGGGGATACGCAGTATTTT